This T cell receptor (beta chain) is from a study of T cell responses to AZD1222 COVID-19 vaccine. Study-wide findings and caveats: Every sample of the repertoires postdated the peak T cell response. Spike as a whole was targeted by vaccine-associated CD4 TCRs, dominant at 160-218 and 743-854.

The germline V gene has CDR1 MNHNY and CDR2 SVGAGI (reference sequence). The CDR3 is 15 residues long. The V and J ends lost 0 bases and 4 bases, in that order; junction bases with no gene match: 2. A remark on this clone: Its antigen is unidentified.

Data came from immunoSEQ multiplex PCR; TCRdb stores just in-frame clones and leaves some out. The sample has 90,000 to 120,000 clones; around 87% are singletons. This sequence originates from an adult in good health. The chain employs TRBV6-6 and TRBJ2-2; TRBD1 agrees at 7 bases. The sequenced sample was peripheral blood, obtained on day 0 of AZD1222 vaccination. The CDR3 DNA follows: TGTGCCAGCAGTTACTCGGGACAGACCACCGGGGAGCTGTTTTTT. This encodes CASSYSGQTTGELFF.